The 9 T cell receptor beta chains below come from one sample, sequenced in a study of shared T cell receptors in the human thymus. Sequenced by immunoSEQ multiplex PCR; TCRdb stores in-frame clones only, minus some. The top ten hold 0.008% to 0.011% of the sample, which has about 730,000 clones, roughly 88% seen once. These data were also filed under a second study, of human thymus T cells.

The sequencing sample was made of thymocytes. Receptors originate from a girl under three years old with a congenital heart defect.

J is TRBJ1-1 and V is TRBV9, with no clear D. In germline, CDR1 is SGDLS, CDR2 YYNGEE. The V gene lost 0 bases and the J gene lost 0 bases, with 6 bases spanning the gap. The CDR3 extends over 14 amino acids. The CDR3 DNA sequence: TGTGCCAGCAGCGTAGCACGGGTGAACACTGAAGCTTTCTTT. Translation: CASSVARVNTEAFF.

The chain carries TRBV25-1 and TRBJ2-3, with D possibly being TRBD2 (5 bases). V was trimmed by 8 bases and J by 4 bases, leaving 19 bases between them. CDR1 is MGHDK, CDR2 SYGVNS, per germline. The CDR3 runs 15 residues. This chain's CDR3 is CASLDLGLAADTQYF. The CDR3 DNA is TGTGCCAGCCTAGATTTAGGGCTAGCAGCAGATACGCAGTATTTT.

V gene TRBV7-8 combines with J gene TRBJ2-1; TRBD2 agrees at 13 bases. The CDR3 contains 22 residues. V gave up 1 base and J gave up 5 bases; unmatched junction bases: 20. Germline CDR1 is SGHVS and CDR2 is FQNEAQ. In nucleotides, the CDR3 is TGTGCCAGCAGCTTAGGGACTAGCGGGGGTGTTCTTAGTGGGGTAGGAAACAATGAGCAGTTCTTC. It is translated as CASSLGTSGGVLSGVGNNEQFF.

V and J are TRBV5-1 and TRBJ1-1; a weak D match, TRBD1 (5 bases). Germline CDR1 reads SGHRS; CDR2 reads YFSETQ. V was pared by 0 bases and J by 10 bases, with 16 bases between. The CDR3 contains 14 residues. The CDR3 loop is CASSLVGGSPGAFF. For the CDR3, the DNA is TGCGCCAGCAGCTTGGTGGGGGGATCCCCCGGAGCTTTCTTT.

DNA of the CDR3: TGTGCCAGCAGTTACGACGGGGGGGCTGCCTACAATGAGCAGTTCTTC. As protein: CASSYDGGAAYNEQFF. This rearrangement joins TRBV6-5 to TRBJ2-1; 8 nucleotides line up with TRBD2. The junction had 5 bases not matched to a gene; V was cut back by 2 bases and J by 2 bases. The germline CDR1 and CDR2 sequences are MNHEY and SVGAGI. CDR3 size: 16 residues.

Details on this clone: Compared with germline, one end of the junction differs, possibly owing to a read error. The sample carries other DNA sequences with the same CDR3. The chain couples TRBV27 to TRBJ1-6, with D unresolved. The CDR3 loop spans 16 amino acids. CDR1 is MNHEY, CDR2 SMNVEV, per germline (reference sequence). In DNA, the CDR3 is TGTGCCAGCAGTTCCACAGTCCCTAGCCGTAATTCCCCCCTCCACTTT. This encodes CASSSTVPSRNSPLHF.

The J gene is TRBJ2-3, the V gene TRBV5-1, with D possibly matching TRBD2 (7 bases). Trimming took off 0 bases at V and 1 base at J, with 24 bases between the two ends. This CDR3 has 20 residues. The germline gives CDR1 SGHRS, CDR2 YFSETQ. CDR3: CASSLAGRRTDPKGTDTQYF. The CDR3 bases are TGCGCCAGCAGCTTGGCCGGGAGGAGGACAGATCCCAAGGGCACAGATACGCAGTATTTT.

This clone appeared once. The rearrangement links TRBV5-6 to TRBJ1-1; 7 nucleotides match TRBD1. V was pared by 5 bases and J by 0 bases, with 10 bases of the junction left unmatched. The CDR3 extends over 16 amino acids. Per the germline V gene, CDR1 is SGHDT and CDR2 is YYEEEE. CDR3 coding DNA: TGTGCCAGCAGACCCATAGGGACAGAGGTGAACACTGAAGCTTTCTTT. It encodes CASRPIGTEVNTEAFF.

This clone was seen only once. The rearrangement links TRBV5-4 to TRBJ1-2; possible D gene TRBD1, 6 bases. Germline V lookup: CDR1 SGHNT, CDR2 YYREEE (reference sequence). V shed 1 base and J shed 6 bases, with 10 bases lying between them. The CDR3 runs to 13 residues. The CDR3 DNA is TGTGCCAGCAGCTTGAGGGGGAGTGATGGCTACACCTTC. It encodes CASSLRGSDGYTF.